The 2 T cell receptor beta chains below come from one sample, sequenced in a study of T cells in Graves' hyperthyroidism and ophthalmopathy. TCR beta CDR3 region amplification was performed from RNA transcripts. First-round RT-PCR targeting the TCR CDR3 was performed with the HTBI primer set. TCRdb reanalysed the multiplex PCR reads using MiXCR and keeps one entry per CDR3 protein. The profile shows approximately 370,000 distinct CDR3 sequences, about a sixth of them singletons. Sequenced material: blood. These receptors were obtained from a woman in her 30s with Graves' hyperthyroidism that later progressed to Graves' ophthalmopathy.

This clonotype was seen only a few times. V usage is TRBV5-1 and J usage is TRBJ2-3; D is perhaps TRBD2 (5 bases). V gave up 0 bases and J gave up 1 base, with 9 bases separating them. The CDR3 contains 15 residues. Germline-derived CDR1 and CDR2 are SGHRS and YFSETQ. This chain's CDR3 is CASSLGRPGTDTQYF. The CDR3 nucleotides are TGCGCCAGCAGCTTGGGGAGGCCTGGCACAGATACGCAGTATTTT.

This clonotype showed up just a few times. V gene TRBV18 combines with J gene TRBJ2-1; D perhaps matches TRBD2 (6 bases). CDR1 and CDR2 from the germline V gene are KGHSH and LQKENI. The CDR3 extends over 16 amino acids. Between the trimmed V and J ends, which lost 3 bases and 13 bases, there was a span of 25 bases. The CDR3 spells CASSPSAGLIPPGQFF. The CDR3 DNA is TGTGCCAGCTCACCCTCGGCGGGACTTATACCGCCCGGACAGTTCTTC.